The clone carrying this T cell receptor (beta chain) was detected many times. This record comes from a study of sequential checkpoint blockade in melanoma. Across the study: Randomization was 1:1 between first-line nivolumab→ipilimumab and ipilimumab→nivolumab. After both sequences, patients received maintenance nivolumab. DNA from 70 to 95 pretreatment tumor samples underwent TCRβ immunosequencing.

This sample's treatment: randomized to nivolumab then ipilimumab (arm A) or the reverse (arm B). TCRdb's copy holds only in-frame clones and misses some; the assay was immunoSEQ multiplex PCR. Of about 5,100 clones listed, about 30% are singletons. The sequencing here drew on tumor tissue (inferred from file names), taken from a patient given nivolumab and ipilimumab in sequence. This TCR was recovered from a human donor with melanoma.

The CDR3 DNA sequence: TGTGCCAGCAGTTCACGGCGGGAATCCGAGCAGTACTTC. It translates to CASSSRRESEQYF. The gene calls are TRBV6-8 and TRBJ2-7, with D perhaps matching TRBD2 (6 bases). V lost 4 bases and J lost 6, with 13 bases in between. Germline values: CDR1 MNHGY, CDR2 SAAAGT. This CDR3 contains 13 residues.